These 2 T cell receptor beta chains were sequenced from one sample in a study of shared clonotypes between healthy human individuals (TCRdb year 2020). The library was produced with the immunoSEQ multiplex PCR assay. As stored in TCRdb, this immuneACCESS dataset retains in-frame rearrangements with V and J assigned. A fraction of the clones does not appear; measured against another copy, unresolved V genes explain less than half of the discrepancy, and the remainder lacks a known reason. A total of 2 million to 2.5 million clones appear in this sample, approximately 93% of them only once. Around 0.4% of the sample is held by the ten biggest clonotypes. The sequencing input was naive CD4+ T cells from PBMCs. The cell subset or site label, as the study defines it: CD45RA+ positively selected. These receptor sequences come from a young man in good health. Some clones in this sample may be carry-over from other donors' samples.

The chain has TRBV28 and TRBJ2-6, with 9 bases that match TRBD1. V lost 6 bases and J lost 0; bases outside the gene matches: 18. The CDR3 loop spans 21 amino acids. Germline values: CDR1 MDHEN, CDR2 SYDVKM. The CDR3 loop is CASSSFRRTGTGRSGANVLTF. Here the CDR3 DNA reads TGTGCCAGCAGCTCATTCAGAAGAACCGGGACAGGGCGCTCTGGGGCCAACGTCCTGACTTTC.

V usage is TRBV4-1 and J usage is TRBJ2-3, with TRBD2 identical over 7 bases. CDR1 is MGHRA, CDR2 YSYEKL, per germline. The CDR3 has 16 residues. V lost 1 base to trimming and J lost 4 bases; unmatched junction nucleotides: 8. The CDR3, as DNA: TGCGCCAGCAGCCAAGTGGAGACTAGCACGTCAGATACGCAGTATTTT. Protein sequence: CASSQVETSTSDTQYF.